Each of the 11 T cell receptor beta chains below was sequenced from the same sample in a study of T cells expressing NK-cell markers. TCRdb reprocessed the 5' RACE reads and keeps a single row for each CDR3 protein, giving no DNA. The repertoire table contains 150,000 to 200,000 distinct CDR3 sequences. Sequences were obtained from blood T cells: a sorted CD56 or NKG2C T cell subset, CD4+ or CD8+ T cells, or bulk PBMC T cells (not recorded which). These receptors all come from a man aged 18-75 years in good health.

The rearrangement uses TRBV24-1 and TRBJ1-2; TCRdb gives TRBD1 as the D gene, but with no DNA this cannot be confirmed. Germline V CDR1 and CDR2: KGHDR, SFDVKD. This CDR3 spans 15 amino acids. The CDR3 region is CATSDEPGPSYGYTF.

V is TRBV7-9 and J is TRBJ1-4; the D call from TCRdb, TRBD1, cannot be confirmed without DNA. CDR1 and CDR2 from the germline V gene are SEHNR and FQNEAQ (reference sequence). The CDR3 is made up of 16 amino acids. The CDR3 region is CASREGQAATNEKLFF.

Here the CDR3 reads CASSYDRATGELFF. The V and J genes are TRBV7-3 and TRBJ2-2; with no DNA, the TCRdb D assignment of TRBD1 cannot be verified. Germline CDR1 reads SGHTA; CDR2 reads FQGTGA. The CDR3 spans 14 residues.

The chain carries TRBV5-1 and TRBJ2-6; the D gene TCRdb calls, TRBD1, cannot be checked with no DNA. The CDR3 covers 17 residues. Germline V CDR1 and CDR2: SGHRS, YFSETQ. This CDR3 reads CASKRGQTHSGANVLTF.

This chain connects TRBV21-1 to TRBJ2-7. TRBV21-1 is an annotated pseudogene. There are 11 residues in the CDR3. CDR3 in amino acids: CARVMDREQYF.

This chain links TRBV29-1 with TRBJ2-6; TCRdb indicates TRBD1, and absent DNA this call remains unverified. Germline CDR1 is SQVTM and CDR2 is ANQGSEA. The CDR3 consists of 18 residues. Here the CDR3 reads CSVEFALGQGSGANVLTF.

The V call is TRBV30, the J call TRBJ2-1; the D call of TRBD1 rests on TCRdb alone, since no DNA is present to check it. Germline CDR1 reads GTSNPN; CDR2 reads SVGIG (reference sequence). The CDR3 extends over 12 amino acids. This CDR3 reads CAWSVGTTEQFF.

This chain uses TRBV6-2 or TRBV6-3 with TRBJ2-1. Germline CDR1 reads MNHEY; CDR2 reads SVGEGT. The CDR3 is made up of 13 amino acids. The CDR3 sequence: CASRSVSYNEQFF.

The genes are TRBV6-1 and TRBJ2-7; TCRdb's D call of TRBD1 is untestable without DNA. The CDR3 has 15 amino acids. Germline V gene lookup returns CDR1 MNHNS and CDR2 SASEGT. CDR3 protein: CASRATGTSSYEQYF.

The chain joins TRBV13 to TRBJ2-7; TCRdb names TRBD1, which stays unverified in the absence of DNA. This CDR3 contains 15 residues. Germline V gene data show CDR1 as PRHDT and CDR2 as FYEKMQ (reference sequence). CDR3 amino acids: CASSTPGQGIDEQYF. The complete variable domain, with remaining parts taken from reference TRBV13 and TRBJ2-7, reads AAGVIQSPRHLIKEKRETATLKCYPIPRHDTVYWYQQGPGQDPQFLISFYEKMQSDKGSIPDRFSAQQFSDYHSELNMSSLELGDSALYFCASSTPGQGIDEQYFGPGTRLTVT.

The chain joins TRBV10-3 to TRBJ2-5. CDR3 length: 14 residues. Germline-derived CDR1 and CDR2 are ENHRY and SYGVKD. CDR3 amino acids: CAISEIGNQETQYF.